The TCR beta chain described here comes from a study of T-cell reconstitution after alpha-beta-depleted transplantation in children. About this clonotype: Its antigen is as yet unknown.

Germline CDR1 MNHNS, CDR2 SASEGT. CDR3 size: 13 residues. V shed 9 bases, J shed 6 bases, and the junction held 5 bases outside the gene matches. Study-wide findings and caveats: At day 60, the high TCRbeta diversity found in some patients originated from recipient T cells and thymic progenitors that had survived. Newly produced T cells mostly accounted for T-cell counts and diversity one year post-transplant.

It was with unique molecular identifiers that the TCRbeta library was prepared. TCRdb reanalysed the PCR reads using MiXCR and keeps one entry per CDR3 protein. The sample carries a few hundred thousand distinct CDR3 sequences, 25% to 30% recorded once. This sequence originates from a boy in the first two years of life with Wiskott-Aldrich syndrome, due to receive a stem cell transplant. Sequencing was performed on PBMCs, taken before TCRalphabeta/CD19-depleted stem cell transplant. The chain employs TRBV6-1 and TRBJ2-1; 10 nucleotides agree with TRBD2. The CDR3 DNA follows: TGTGCCAGTACTAGCGGGAACGCCAATGAGCAGTTCTTC. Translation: CASTSGNANEQFF.